The present T cell receptor beta chain was sequenced within a study of blood T cell repertoires in COVID-19. Study-wide background: Samples representing acute and convalescent COVID-19 were sourced from the United States, Italy and Spain. PBMCs, B-cell-depleted T cells, or T cells provided the cDNA or gDNA that made up the material.

Authors' analysis steps: Amplification of reference gene primers provided the estimated nucleated cell counts. Some clones are missing from TCRdb's copy, which holds only in-frame ones; the method was immunoSEQ multiplex PCR. Clone size and V and J calls were adopted from that table, with D and trimming inferred from the DNA. Of approximately 140,000 clones listed, just under 85% are singletons. Germline V gives CDR1 MNHEY, CDR2 SVGAGI. This CDR3 has 16 residues. The V segment lost 2 bases and the J segment 10 bases; nucleotides outside the gene matches: 9. Input material: peripheral blood. This receptor was obtained from a woman aged 40 to 49 with active or convalescent COVID-19. The V call is TRBV6-5, the J call TRBJ1-6; 9 nucleotides line up with TRBD1. CDR3 in amino acids: CASSYQQGAGGSPLHF. In nucleotides, the CDR3 is TGTGCCAGCAGTTACCAACAGGGGGCTGGGGGGTCACCCCTCCACTTT.